This TCR beta chain is from a study of identical twins. The CDR3 sequence is 12 residues long. Per germline, CDR1 MGHDK and CDR2 SYGVNS. Between the trimmed V and J ends, which lost 3 bases and 11 bases, there was a span of 13 bases. Details on this clonotype: Its antigen is currently unknown. A much bigger clone sits one base away, suggesting this may be a read error.

Whole-study results and caveats: The study found excess low generation probability among twin-shared out-of-frame alpha sequences. For cord blood, abundant beta clonotypes had fewer insertions, unlike memory repertoires, which showed none.

A single record per CDR3 protein comes from TCRdb applying MiXCR to the 5' RACE reads. The sample includes 1.5 million to 2 million distinct CDR3 sequences, roughly 35% of them seen just once. Healthy Caucasians were all of the donors. This sequence was found in a newborn girl in good health. Sequenced sample: cord blood. This chain links TRBV25-1 with TRBJ2-5; a possible D gene is TRBD2 (6 bases). The CDR3 reads CASSEDYNEQYF. The CDR3 DNA reads as TGTGCCAGCAGTGAGGACTACAATGAGCAGTACTTC.